This T cell receptor (beta chain) was captured in a study of blood T cell repertoires in COVID-19. In the study overall: Sites across the United States, Italy and Spain contributed samples from acute and convalescent COVID-19.

Authors' methods: How many nucleated cells were present was estimated from reference gene primer amplification. This table comes from immunoSEQ multiplex PCR, and its TCRdb copy is limited to in-frame clones, with some not included. V and J calls and clone size follow that table, whereas D and trimming were derived from the DNA. The sample records 150,000 to 200,000 clones, 94% being singletons. In its sample, this clone was seen a few times. The length of the CDR3 is 16 residues. Trimming cost V 5 bases and J 4 bases; bases outside gene matches: 10. The germline V gene encodes CDR1 SEHNR and CDR2 FQNEAQ (reference sequence). During active infection, Seattle patients enrolled and were then monitored through disease.

Sequenced input: peripheral blood. The genes are TRBV7-9 and TRBJ2-3; TRBD2 agrees at 9 bases. The receptor comes from a man younger than 40 with COVID-19, enrolled during active disease. CDR3 amino acids: CASSALVRGGADTQYF. The CDR3, as DNA: TGTGCCAGCAGCGCCCTGGTGCGGGGGGGCGCAGATACGCAGTATTTT.